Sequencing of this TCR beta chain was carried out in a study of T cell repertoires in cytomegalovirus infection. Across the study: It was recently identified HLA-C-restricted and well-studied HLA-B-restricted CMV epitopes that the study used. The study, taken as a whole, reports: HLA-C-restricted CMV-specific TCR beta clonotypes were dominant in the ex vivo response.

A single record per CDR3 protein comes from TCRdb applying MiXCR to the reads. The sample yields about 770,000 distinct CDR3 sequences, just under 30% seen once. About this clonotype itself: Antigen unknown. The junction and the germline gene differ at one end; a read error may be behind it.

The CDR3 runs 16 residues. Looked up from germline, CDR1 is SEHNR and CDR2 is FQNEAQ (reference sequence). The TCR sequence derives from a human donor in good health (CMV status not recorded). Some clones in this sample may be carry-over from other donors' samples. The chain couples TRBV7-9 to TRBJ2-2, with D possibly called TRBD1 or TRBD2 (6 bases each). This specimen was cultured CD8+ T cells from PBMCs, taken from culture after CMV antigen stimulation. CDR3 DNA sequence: TGTGCCGGCAGCACTCTCCCAGGGGAGGACACCGGGGAGCTGTTTTTT. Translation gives CAGSTLPGEDTGELFF.